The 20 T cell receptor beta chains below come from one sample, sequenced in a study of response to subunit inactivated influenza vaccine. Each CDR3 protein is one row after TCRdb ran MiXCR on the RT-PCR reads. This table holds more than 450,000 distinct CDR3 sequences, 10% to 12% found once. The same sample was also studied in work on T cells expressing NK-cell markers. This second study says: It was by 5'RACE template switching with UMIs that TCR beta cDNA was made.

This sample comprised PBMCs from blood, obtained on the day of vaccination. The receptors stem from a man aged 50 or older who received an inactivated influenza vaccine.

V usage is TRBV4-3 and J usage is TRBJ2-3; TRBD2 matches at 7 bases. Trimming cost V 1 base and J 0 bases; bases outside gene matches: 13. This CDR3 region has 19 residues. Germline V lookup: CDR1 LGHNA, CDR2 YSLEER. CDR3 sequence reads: CASSQGTGGGDYSTDTQYF. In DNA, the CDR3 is TGCGCCAGCAGCCAAGGCACGGGCGGGGGAGACTATAGCACAGATACGCAGTATTTT.

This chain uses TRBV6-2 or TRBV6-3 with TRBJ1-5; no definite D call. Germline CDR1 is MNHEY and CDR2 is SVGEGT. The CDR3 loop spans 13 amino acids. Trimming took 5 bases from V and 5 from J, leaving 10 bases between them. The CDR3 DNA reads TGTGCCAGCAGTACCTACAAGTATCAGCCCCAGCATTTT. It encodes CASSTYKYQPQHF.

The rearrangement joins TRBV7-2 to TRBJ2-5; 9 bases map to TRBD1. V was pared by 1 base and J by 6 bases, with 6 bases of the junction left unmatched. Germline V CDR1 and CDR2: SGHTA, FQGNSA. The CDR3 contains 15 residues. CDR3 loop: CASSLVGQGGQTQYF. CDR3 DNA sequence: TGTGCCAGCAGCTTAGTGGGACAGGGTGGGCAGACCCAGTACTTC.

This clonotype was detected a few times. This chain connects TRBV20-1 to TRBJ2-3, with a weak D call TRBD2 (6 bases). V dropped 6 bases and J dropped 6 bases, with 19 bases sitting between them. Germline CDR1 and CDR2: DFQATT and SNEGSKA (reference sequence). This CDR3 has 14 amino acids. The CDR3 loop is CSATGTYQADTQYF. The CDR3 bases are TGCAGTGCAACCGGGACTTACCAGGCGGATACGCAGTATTTT.

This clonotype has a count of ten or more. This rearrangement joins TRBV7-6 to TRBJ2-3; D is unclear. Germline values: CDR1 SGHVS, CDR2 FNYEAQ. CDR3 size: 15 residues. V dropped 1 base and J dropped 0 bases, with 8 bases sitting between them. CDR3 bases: TGTGCCAGCAGCTTAGGCCAAATCAGCACAGATACGCAGTATTTT. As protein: CASSLGQISTDTQYF. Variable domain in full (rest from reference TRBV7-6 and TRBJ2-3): GAGVSQSPRYKVTKRGQDVALRCDPISGHVSLYWYRQALGQGPEFLTYFNYEAQQDKSGLPNDRFSAERPEGSISTLTIQRTEQRDSAMYRCASSLGQISTDTQYFGPGTRLTVL.

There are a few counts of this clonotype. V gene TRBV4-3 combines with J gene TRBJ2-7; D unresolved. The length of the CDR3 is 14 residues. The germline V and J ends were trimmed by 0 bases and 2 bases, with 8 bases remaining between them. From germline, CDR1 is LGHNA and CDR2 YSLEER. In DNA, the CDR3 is TGCGCCAGCAGCCAAGAGACCGGCCCCTACGAGCAGTACTTC. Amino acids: CASSQETGPYEQYF.

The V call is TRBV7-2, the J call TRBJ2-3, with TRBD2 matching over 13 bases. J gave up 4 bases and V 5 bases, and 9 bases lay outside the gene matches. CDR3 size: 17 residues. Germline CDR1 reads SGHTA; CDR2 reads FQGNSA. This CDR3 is CASSPDWTSGRSDTQYF. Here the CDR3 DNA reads TGTGCCAGCAGCCCCGATTGGACTAGCGGGAGATCAGATACGCAGTATTTT.

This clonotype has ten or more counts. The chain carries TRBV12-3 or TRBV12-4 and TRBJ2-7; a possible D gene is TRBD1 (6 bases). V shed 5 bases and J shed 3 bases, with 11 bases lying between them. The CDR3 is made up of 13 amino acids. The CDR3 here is CASSAGAVYEQYF. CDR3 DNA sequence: TGTGCCAGCAGTGCAGGGGCGGTCTACGAGCAGTACTTC.

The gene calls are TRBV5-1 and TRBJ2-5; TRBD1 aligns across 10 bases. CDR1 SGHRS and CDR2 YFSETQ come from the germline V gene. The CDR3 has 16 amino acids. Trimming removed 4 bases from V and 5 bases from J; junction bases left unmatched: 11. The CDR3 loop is CASSPSTGTGDETQYF. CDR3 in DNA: TGCGCCAGCAGCCCTTCAACCGGGACAGGGGACGAGACCCAGTACTTC.

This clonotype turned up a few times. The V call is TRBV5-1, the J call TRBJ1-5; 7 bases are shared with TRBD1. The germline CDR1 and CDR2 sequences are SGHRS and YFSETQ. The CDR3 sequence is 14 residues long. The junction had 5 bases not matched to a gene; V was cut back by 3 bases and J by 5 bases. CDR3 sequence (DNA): TGCGCCAGCAGCTGGACAGGCGGCGATCAGCCCCAGCATTTT. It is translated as CASSWTGGDQPQHF.

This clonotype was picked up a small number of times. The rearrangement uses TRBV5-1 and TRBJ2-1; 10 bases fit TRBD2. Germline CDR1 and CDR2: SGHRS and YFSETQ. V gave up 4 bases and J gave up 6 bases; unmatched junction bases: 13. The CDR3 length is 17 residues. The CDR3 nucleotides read TGCGCCAGCAGCCCTGGTCGTTCTAGCGGGAGTGGCAATGAGCAGTTCTTC. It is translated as CASSPGRSSGSGNEQFF.

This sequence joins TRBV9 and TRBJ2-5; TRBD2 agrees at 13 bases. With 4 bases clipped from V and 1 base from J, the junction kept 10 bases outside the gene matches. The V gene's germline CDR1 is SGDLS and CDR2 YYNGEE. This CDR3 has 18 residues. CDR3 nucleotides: TGTGCCAGCAGCCCGGGACTAGCGGGATTGTCGCCCCAAGAGACCCAGTACTTC. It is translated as CASSPGLAGLSPQETQYF.

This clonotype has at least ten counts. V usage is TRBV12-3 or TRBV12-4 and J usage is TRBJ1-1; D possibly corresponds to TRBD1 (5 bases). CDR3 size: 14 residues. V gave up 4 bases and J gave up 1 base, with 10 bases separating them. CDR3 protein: CASSSRDGNTEAFF. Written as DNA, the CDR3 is TGTGCCAGCAGTTCCCGGGACGGGAACACTGAAGCTTTCTTT.

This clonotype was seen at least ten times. The CDR3: CASSPTGGDSPLHF. The CDR3 nucleotides read TGTGCCAGCAGCCCGACAGGGGGGGATTCACCCCTCCACTTT. This chain joins TRBV3-1 and TRBJ1-6; TRBD1 aligns across 9 bases. CDR1 and CDR2 from the germline V gene are LGHDT and YNNKEL (reference sequence). The CDR3 has 14 residues. Trimming took 4 bases from V and 8 from J; bases not matched to a gene: 3. Combining the CDR3 with reference TRBV3-1 and TRBJ1-6 gives the whole variable domain DTAVSQTPKYLVTQMGNDKSIKCEQNLGHDTMYWYKQDSKKFLKIMFSYNNKELIINETVPNRFSPKSPDKAHLNLHINSLELGDSAVYFCASSPTGGDSPLHFGNGTRLTVT.

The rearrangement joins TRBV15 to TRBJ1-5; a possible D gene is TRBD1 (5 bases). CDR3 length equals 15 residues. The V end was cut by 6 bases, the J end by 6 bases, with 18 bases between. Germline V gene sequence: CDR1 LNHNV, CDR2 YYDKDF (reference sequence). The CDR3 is CATSRGREYTQPQHF. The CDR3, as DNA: TGTGCCACCAGTCGTGGCAGGGAGTATACTCAGCCCCAGCATTTT. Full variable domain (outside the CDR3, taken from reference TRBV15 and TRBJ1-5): DAMVIQNPRYQVTQFGKPVTLSCSQTLNHNVMYWYQQKSSQAPKLLFHYYDKDFNNEADTPDNFQSRRPNTSFCFLDIRSPGLGDTAMYLCATSRGREYTQPQHFGDGTRLSIL.

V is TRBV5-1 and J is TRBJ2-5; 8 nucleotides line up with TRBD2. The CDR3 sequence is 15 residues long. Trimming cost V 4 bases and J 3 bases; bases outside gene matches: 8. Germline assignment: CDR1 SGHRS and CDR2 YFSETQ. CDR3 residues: CASSRGGVAEETQYF. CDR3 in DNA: TGCGCCAGCAGCCGGGGGGGGGTAGCGGAAGAGACCCAGTACTTC.

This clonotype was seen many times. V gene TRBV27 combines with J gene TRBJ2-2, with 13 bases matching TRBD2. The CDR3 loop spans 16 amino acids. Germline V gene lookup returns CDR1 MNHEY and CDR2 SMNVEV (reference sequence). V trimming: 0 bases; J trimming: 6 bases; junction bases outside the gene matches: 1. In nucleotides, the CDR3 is TGTGCCAGCAGTTTATCTACTAGCGGGAGGGCCGGGGAGCTGTTTTTT. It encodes CASSLSTSGRAGELFF.

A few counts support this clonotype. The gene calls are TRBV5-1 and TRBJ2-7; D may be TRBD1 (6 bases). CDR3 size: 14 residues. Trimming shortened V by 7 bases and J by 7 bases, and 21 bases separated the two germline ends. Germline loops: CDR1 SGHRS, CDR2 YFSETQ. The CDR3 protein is CASSQQGRTREQYF. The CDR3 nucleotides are TGCGCCAGCTCCCAACAGGGACGTACCCGAGAGCAGTACTTC.

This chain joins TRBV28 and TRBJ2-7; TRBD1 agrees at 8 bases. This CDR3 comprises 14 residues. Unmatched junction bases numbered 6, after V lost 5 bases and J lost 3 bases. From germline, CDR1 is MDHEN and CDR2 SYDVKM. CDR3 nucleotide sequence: TGTGCCAGCAGTACCGTACAGGGGGGCTACGAGCAGTACTTC. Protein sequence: CASSTVQGGYEQYF.

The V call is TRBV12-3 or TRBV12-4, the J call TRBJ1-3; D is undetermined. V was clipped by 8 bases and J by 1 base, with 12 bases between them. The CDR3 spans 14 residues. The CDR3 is CASAKVISGNTIYF. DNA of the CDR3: TGTGCCAGCGCAAAGGTTATTTCTGGAAACACCATATATTTT.